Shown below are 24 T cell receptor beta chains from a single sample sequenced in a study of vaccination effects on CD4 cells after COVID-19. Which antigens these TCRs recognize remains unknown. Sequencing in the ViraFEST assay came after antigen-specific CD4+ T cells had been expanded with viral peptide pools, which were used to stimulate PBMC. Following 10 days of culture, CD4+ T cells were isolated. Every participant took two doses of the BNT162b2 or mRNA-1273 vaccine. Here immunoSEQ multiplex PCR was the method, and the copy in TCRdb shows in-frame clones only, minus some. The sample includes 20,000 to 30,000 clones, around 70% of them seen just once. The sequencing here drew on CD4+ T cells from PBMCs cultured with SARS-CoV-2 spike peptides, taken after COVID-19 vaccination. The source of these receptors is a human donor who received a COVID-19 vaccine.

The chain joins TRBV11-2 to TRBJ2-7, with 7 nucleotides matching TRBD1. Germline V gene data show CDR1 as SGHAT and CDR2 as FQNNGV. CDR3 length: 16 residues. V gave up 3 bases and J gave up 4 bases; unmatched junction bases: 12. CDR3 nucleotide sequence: TGTGCCAGCAGCTTTGACCTGTACAGGGGAAAGTACGAGCAGTACTTC. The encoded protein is CASSFDLYRGKYEQYF.

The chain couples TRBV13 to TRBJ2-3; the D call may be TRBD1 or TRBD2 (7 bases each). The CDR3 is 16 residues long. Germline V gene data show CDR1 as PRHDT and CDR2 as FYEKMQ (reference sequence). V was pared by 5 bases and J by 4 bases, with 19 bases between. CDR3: CASSQYRGGGPDTQYF. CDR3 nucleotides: TGTGCCAGCAGCCAATACAGGGGCGGGGGACCAGATACGCAGTATTTT.

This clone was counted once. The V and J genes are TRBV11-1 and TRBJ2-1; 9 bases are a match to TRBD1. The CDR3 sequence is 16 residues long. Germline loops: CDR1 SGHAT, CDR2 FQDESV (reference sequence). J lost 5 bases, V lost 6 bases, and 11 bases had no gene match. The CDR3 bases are TGTGCCAGCAGATATAGCCCACAGGGGGCAAACAATGAGCAGTTCTTC. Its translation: CASRYSPQGANNEQFF.

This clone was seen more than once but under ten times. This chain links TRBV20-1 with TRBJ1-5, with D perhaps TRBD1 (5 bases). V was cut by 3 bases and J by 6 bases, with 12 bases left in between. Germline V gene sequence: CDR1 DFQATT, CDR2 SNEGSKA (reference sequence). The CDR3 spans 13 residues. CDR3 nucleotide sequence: TGCAGTGCTAGTCAGGGTGTTGGTCAGCCCCAGCATTTT. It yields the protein CSASQGVGQPQHF.

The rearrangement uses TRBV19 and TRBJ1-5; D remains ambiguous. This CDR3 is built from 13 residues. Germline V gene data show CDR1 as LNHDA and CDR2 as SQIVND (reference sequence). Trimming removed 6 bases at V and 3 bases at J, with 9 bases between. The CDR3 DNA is TGTGCCAGTAGGGACTCCCTCAATCAGCCCCAGCATTTT. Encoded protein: CASRDSLNQPQHF.

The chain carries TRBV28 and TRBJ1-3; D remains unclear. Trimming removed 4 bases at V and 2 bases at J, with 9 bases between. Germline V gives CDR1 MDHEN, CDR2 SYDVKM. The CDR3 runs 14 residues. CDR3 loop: CASSSLAAGNTIYF. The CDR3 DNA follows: TGTGCCAGCAGTTCCCTAGCAGCTGGAAACACCATATATTTT.

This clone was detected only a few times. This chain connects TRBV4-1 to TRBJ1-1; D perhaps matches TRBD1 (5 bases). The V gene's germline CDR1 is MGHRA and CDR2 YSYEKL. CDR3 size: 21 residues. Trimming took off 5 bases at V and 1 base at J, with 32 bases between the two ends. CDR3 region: CASSGRRFWGRRGSGNTEAFF. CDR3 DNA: TGCGCCAGCAGCGGTCGGAGGTTCTGGGGTCGGAGGGGTTCGGGGAACACTGAAGCTTTCTTT.

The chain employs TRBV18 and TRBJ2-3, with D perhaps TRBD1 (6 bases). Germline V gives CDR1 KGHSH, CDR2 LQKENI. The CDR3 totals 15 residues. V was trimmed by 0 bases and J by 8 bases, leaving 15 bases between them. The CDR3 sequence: CASSPPRGLEVTQYF. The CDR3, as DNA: TGTGCCAGCTCACCACCGAGGGGGTTAGAGGTTACGCAGTATTTT.

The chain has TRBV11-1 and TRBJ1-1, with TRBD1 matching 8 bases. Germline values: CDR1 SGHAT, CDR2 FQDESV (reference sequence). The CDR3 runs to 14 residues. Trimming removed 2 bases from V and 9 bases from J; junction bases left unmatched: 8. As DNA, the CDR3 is TGTGCCAGCAGCTTAACGTCCGGACAGGGCCAAGCTTTCTTT. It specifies CASSLTSGQGQAFF.

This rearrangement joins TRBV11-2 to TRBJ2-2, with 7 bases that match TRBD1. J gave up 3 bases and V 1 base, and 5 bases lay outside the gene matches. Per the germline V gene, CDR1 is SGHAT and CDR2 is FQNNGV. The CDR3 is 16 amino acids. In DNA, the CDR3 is TGTGCCAGCAGCTTAGCAGGGGGAGTCGACACCGGGGAGCTGTTTTTT. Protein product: CASSLAGGVDTGELFF.

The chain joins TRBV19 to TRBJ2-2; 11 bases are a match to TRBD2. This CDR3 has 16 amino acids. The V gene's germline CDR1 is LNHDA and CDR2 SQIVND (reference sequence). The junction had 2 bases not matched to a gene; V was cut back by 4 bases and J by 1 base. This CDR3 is CASSKTSGVNTGELFF. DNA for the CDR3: TGTGCCAGTAGTAAGACTAGCGGGGTGAACACCGGGGAGCTGTTTTTT.

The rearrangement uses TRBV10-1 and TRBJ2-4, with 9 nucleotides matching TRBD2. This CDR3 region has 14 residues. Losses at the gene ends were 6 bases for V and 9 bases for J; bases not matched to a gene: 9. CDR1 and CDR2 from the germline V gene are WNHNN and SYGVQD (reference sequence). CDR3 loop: CASSEAGGPSIQYF. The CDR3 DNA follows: TGCGCCAGCAGCGAGGCGGGAGGGCCGAGCATTCAGTACTTC.

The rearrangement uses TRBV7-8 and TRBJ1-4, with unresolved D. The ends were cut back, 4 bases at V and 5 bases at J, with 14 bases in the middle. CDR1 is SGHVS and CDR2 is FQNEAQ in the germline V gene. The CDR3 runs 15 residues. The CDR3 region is CASSSVGGINEKLFF. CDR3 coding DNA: TGTGCCAGCAGCTCGGTAGGAGGGATCAATGAAAAACTGTTTTTT. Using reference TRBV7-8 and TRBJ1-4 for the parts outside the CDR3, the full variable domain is GAGVSQSPRYKVAKRGQDVALRCDPISGHVSLFWYQQALGQGPEFLTYFQNEAQLDKSGLPSDRFFAERPEGSVSTLKIQRTQQEDSAVYLCASSSVGGINEKLFFGSGTQLSVL.

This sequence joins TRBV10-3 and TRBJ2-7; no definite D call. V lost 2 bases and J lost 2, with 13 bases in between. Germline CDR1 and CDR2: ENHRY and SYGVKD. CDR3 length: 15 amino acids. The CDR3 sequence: CAISEGKGRTYEQYF. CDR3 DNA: TGTGCCATCAGTGAGGGGAAGGGAAGGACCTACGAGCAGTACTTC.

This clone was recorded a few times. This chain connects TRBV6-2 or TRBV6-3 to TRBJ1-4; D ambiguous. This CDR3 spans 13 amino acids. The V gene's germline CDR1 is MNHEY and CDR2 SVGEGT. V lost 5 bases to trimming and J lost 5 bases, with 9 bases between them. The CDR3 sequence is CASSVDLNEKLFF. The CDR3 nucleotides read TGTGCCAGCAGTGTGGACCTGAATGAAAAACTGTTTTTT.

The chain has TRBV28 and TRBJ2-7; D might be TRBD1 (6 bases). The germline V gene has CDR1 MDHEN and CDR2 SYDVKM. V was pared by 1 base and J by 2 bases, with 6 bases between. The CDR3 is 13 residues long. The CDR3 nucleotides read TGTGCCAGCAGTTTATACAGGGCCTACGAGCAGTACTTC. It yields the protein CASSLYRAYEQYF.

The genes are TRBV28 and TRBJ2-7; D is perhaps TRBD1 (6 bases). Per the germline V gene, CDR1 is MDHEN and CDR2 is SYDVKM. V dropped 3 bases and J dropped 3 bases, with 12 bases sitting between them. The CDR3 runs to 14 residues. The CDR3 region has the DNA TGTGCCAGCAGTTTGGGCCCAGGGGTCTACGAGCAGTACTTC. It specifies CASSLGPGVYEQYF.

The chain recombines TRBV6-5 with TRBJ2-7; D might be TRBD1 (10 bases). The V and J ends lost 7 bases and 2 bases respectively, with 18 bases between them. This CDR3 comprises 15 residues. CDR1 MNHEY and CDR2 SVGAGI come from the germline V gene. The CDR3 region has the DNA TGTGCCAGCACCGCGGGAGGGACAGGGGCCTACGAGCAGTACTTC. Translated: CASTAGGTGAYEQYF.

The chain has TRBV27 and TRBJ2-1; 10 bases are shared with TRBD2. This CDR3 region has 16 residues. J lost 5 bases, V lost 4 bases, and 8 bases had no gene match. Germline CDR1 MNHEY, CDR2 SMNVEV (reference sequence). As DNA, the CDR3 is TGTGCCAGCAGTTCCCCCAGCGGGAGGGCAGACAATGAGCAGTTCTTC. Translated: CASSSPSGRADNEQFF.

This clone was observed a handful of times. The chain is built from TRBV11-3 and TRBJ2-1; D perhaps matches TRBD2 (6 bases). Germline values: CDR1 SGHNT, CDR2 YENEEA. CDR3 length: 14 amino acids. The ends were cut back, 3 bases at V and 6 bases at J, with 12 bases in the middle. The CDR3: CASSFGEVGNEQFF. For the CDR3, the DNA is TGTGCCAGCAGCTTCGGGGAGGTAGGCAATGAGCAGTTCTTC.

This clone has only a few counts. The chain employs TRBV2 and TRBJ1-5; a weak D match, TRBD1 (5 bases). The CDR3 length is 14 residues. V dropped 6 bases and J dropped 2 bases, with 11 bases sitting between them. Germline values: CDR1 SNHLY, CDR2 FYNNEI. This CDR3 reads CASRGAGGNQPQHF. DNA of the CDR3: TGTGCCAGCAGAGGCGCGGGGGGCAATCAGCCCCAGCATTTT.

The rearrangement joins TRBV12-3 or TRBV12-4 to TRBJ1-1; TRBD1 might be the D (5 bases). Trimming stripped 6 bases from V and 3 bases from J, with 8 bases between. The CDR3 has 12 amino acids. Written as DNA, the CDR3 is TGTGCCAGCAGCGGGGGGTACACTGAAGCTTTCTTT. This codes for CASSGGYTEAFF.

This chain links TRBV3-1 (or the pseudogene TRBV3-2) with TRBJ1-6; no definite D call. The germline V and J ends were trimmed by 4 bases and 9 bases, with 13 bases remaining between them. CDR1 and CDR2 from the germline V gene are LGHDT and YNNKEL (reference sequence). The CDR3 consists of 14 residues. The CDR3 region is CASSLYATSSPLHF. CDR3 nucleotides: TGTGCCAGCAGCCTATACGCCACGAGTTCACCCCTCCACTTT.

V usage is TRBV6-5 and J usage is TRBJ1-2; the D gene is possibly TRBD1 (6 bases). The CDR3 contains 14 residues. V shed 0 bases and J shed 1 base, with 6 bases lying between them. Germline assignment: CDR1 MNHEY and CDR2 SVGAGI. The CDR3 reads CASSYSDSNYGYTF. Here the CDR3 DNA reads TGTGCCAGCAGTTACTCGGACAGTAACTATGGCTACACCTTC.